This TCR beta chain originates from a study of T cell clusters in autoimmune cytopenias. General study results and limits: The T cell clusters were defined only in silico, without experimental functional validation. No cluster-lack signature appeared between secondary cytopenia and chronic lymphocytic leukemia patients, apparently due to lymphoma masking. TRB repertoire shifts in secondary cytopenia and chronic lymphocytic leukemia mostly reflected lymphoma, not autoimmunity.

With regard to this clonotype: Its target is not known.

Each sample's input was approximately 270 ng genomic DNA, 35,000 to 40,000 genome equivalents. The CDR3 runs 15 residues. CDR1 is MRHNA, CDR2 SNTAGT, per germline. Multiplex touch-down PCR amplified TRB using TRB-A and TRB-B pools in one tube. TCRdb reprocessed the multiplex PCR reads and stores each CDR3 protein as one record, lacking DNA. Found here are approximately 7,600 distinct CDR3 sequences; the top ten clones hold approximately 3.1%. The sequenced material came from peripheral blood. The chain links TRBV6-4 to TRBJ2-1; TCRdb's D call, TRBD2, is unchecked because there is no DNA. This sequence was found in a human donor with an autoimmune cytopenia or autoimmune hepatitis (not recorded which). This CDR3 is CASSDSAGAYNEQFF.